This T cell receptor (beta chain) was obtained from a study of technical replicates of blood from several donors. Only in-frame clones appear in the TCRdb table, and some are missing; sequencing was by immunoSEQ multiplex PCR. The sample includes about 15,000 clones, about nine tenths of them seen just once. Looked up from germline, CDR1 is MNHEY and CDR2 is SVGAGI. The V end lost 5 bases, the J end lost 5 bases, and 18 bases lay between the germline ends. This CDR3 contains 15 residues. The clonotype was recovered from a human donor in good health. The chain links TRBV6-5 to TRBJ2-5, with D perhaps TRBD2 (5 bases). Sequencing input: PBMCs. CDR3: CASSRASAGPETQYF. The CDR3 DNA sequence: TGTGCCAGCAGTCGCGCAAGCGCGGGCCCGGAGACCCAGTACTTC.